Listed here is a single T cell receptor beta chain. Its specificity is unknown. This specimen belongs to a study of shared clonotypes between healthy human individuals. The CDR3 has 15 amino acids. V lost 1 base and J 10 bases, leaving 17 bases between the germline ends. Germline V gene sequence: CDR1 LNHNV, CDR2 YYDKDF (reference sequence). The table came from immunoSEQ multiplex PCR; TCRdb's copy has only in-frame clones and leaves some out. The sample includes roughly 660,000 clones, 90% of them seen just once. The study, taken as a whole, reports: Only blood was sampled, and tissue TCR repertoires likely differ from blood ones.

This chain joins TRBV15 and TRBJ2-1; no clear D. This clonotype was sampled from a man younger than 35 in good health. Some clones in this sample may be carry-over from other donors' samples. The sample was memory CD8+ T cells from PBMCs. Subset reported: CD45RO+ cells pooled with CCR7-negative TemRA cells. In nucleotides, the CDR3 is TGTGCCACCAGCAGAGCCGTCTCAAGAGCAGGCGAGCAGTTCTTC. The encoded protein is CATSRAVSRAGEQFF.